This T cell receptor beta chain is drawn from a study of T cells in Graves' hyperthyroidism and ophthalmopathy. Study-level points and caveats: A model of 13 V-J pairs discriminated ophthalmopathy from stable hyperthyroidism. Researchers found most expanded thyroid clonotypes above 0.001 in blood as well.

There are a few counts of this clonotype. The target antigen is unknown. Not enrolled were patients with uncontrolled infection, other autoimmune disease, pregnancy or lactation. Using RNA transcripts as the source, TCR beta CDR3 regions were amplified. The HTBI primer set was used in a first-round RT-PCR of the TCR CDR3. TCRdb re-called the multiplex PCR reads through MiXCR, storing one row per CDR3 protein. The data contain 360,000 or so distinct CDR3 sequences, over 12% of them seen just once; the ten biggest clones take up around 20%. CDR3 length: 16 amino acids. Germline trimming cut 0 bases from V and 2 bases from J; bases unmatched to any gene: 9. Germline values: CDR1 DFQATT, CDR2 SNEGSKA (reference sequence).

The chain joins TRBV20-1 to TRBJ1-1, with 7 bases aligning to TRBD1. This clonotype was sampled from a woman aged 55 to 70 with Graves' ophthalmopathy. Sequencing was carried out using blood. CDR3 region: CSAREMTGKLNTEAFF. The CDR3, as DNA: TGCAGTGCTAGAGAGATGACAGGGAAACTTAACACTGAAGCTTTCTTT.